Listed below are T cell receptor beta chains from one sample, sequenced in a study of beta chain features in type 1 diabetes. Only in-frame clones appear in the TCRdb table, and some are missing; sequencing was by immunoSEQ multiplex PCR. The repertoire holds under 850,000 clones, with around an eighth as singletons. The specimen sequenced was naive CD4+ T cells from blood. Receptors were obtained from a man between 18 and 29 years old with type 1 diabetes. The conserved cysteine and the conserved F or W are not part of the CDR3 here. Fields, in order: V gene, CDR3 protein.

TRBV6-4,ATWTGGNYEQY
TRBV9,ASSVEETHQFDTQY
TRBV6-5,ASSSNRGPADTQY
TRBV30,AWDLQGTIY
TRBV7-9,ASSWGTGSTDTQY
TRBV7-9,ASSPWTAGVNTEAF
TRBV15,ATSYSAGGNQPQH
TRBV9,ASSASGTGLNTEAF
TRBV5-1,ASSLGGDNEQF
TRBV19,ASSKPGQGNEQF
TRBV18,ASSPPQGSYNEQF
TRBV7-3,ASSLAGYEQF
TRBV30,AWSVETISYEQY
TRBV7-8,ASSLGGWTGVNPAGNGYT
TRBV7-9,ASSLGSTDTQY
TRBV6-1,ASSDFWEGTQY
TRBV25-1,ANPDGRGEKLF
TRBV28,ASSLWQGMTDTQY
TRBV18,ASSQQGAYGNTIY
TRBV18,ASSPTGDYGYT
TRBV5-1,ASSFPLAGEPYEQY
TRBV2,ASSKQGAGNTEAF
TRBV10-3,AIRDGQGRMPQH
TRBV18,ASSPPVAADEQY
TRBV6-5,ASSYDRAPTQGEQF
TRBV7-7,ASSLAASYEQY
TRBV13,ASSFDTGANNSPLH
TRBV25-1,ASRGAGNYGYT
TRBV2,ASSLSNSPLH
TRBV27,ASRSSGGSLAL
TRBV28,ASSLDIPLYEQY
TRBV6-1,ASSETGGPNEKLF
TRBV15,ATSRVRRGWPEAF
TRBV13,ASSLQGADEQY
TRBV5-8,ASSLSTGSFNSPLH
TRBV15,ATSITHWGRDNSPLH
TRBV28,ASTGASGPGTEAF
TRBV28,ASIPWEGVASSADTQY
TRBV6-5,ASRTGSTEAF
TRBV18,ASSPREWTGGQTEAF
TRBV5-4,ASSPPGRDTEAF
TRBV7-7,ASSLGTDVAGELF
TRBV28,ASSFGGNNYGYT
TRBV28,ASSNIVPSNQPQH